These 30 T cell receptor beta chains were sequenced from one sample in a study of shared clonotypes between healthy human individuals. The data were produced by immunoSEQ multiplex PCR, yet TCRdb's version contains in-frame clones alone and is incomplete. The sample has millions of clones, approximately 95% seen once; the top ten hold 0.13%. The specimen sequenced was naive CD4+ T cells sorted from blood. Subset specified: CD45RA+ positively selected. Receptors were obtained from a man in his late teens or twenties in good health.

This clone was found once. The J gene is TRBJ2-5, the V gene TRBV18; D is perhaps TRBD1 or TRBD2 (5 bases each). V lost 4 bases, J lost 2 bases, and 14 bases lay in between. The CDR3 sequence is 15 residues long. Germline CDR1 reads KGHSH; CDR2 reads LQKENI. This chain's CDR3 is CASSLTGTPQETQYF. DNA of the CDR3: TGTGCCAGCTCACTTACCGGGACGCCACAAGAGACCCAGTACTTC.

As for this clone: Other DNA sequences in the sample encode the same CDR3. This chain joins TRBV7-9 and TRBJ1-2, with D possibly being TRBD1 (5 bases). CDR1 and CDR2 from the germline V gene are SEHNR and FQNEAQ (reference sequence). This CDR3 contains 12 residues. V gave up 2 bases and J gave up 5 bases, with 6 bases separating them. CDR3 nucleotides: TGTGCCAGCAGCTTACAGGGTTATGGCTACACCTTC. This codes for CASSLQGYGYTF.

J is TRBJ1-5 and V is TRBV6-5; a possible D gene is TRBD1 (5 bases). The CDR3 has 16 residues. Germline assignment: CDR1 MNHEY and CDR2 SVGAGI. The germline V and J ends were trimmed by 4 bases and 1 base, with 14 bases remaining between them. This CDR3 is CASSSGRVGSNQPQHF. Written as DNA, the CDR3 is TGTGCCAGCAGTTCGGGCAGGGTGGGCAGCAATCAGCCCCAGCATTTT.

This clone was observed a single time. This CDR3 is also generated by other DNA sequences in the sample. The rearrangement joins TRBV5-1 to TRBJ2-3, with a tentative D call TRBD2 (6 bases). The CDR3 spans 15 residues. The V gene lost 0 bases and the J gene lost 3 bases, with 11 bases spanning the gap. The germline CDR1 and CDR2 sequences are SGHRS and YFSETQ. The CDR3 nucleotides are TGCGCCAGCAGCTTGGCGGGAGTCAGTACAGATACGCAGTATTTT. It is translated as CASSLAGVSTDTQYF.

The chain couples TRBV6-5 to TRBJ2-4, with D possibly TRBD2 on 6 matching bases. The V gene's germline CDR1 is MNHEY and CDR2 SVGAGI. The CDR3 sequence is 16 residues long. Trimming shortened V by 4 bases and J by 0 bases, and 13 bases separated the two germline ends. In DNA form, the CDR3 reads TGTGCCAGCAGTTCCTCCCGAGCGGGAGCCAAAAACATTCAGTACTTC. This translates into CASSSSRAGAKNIQYF.

The gene calls are TRBV19 and TRBJ1-4, with D uncertain. The CDR3 has 15 amino acids. Trimming pared 6 bases from V and 0 bases from J, leaving 11 bases between. Per germline, CDR1 LNHDA and CDR2 SQIVND (reference sequence). The CDR3 reads CASRDNSATNEKLFF. CDR3 coding DNA: TGTGCCAGTAGGGATAACAGTGCAACTAATGAAAAACTGTTTTTT.

As to this clone: Other DNA variants within this sample encode the same CDR3. The chain joins TRBV2 to TRBJ2-7; D not resolved. The germline V gene encodes CDR1 SNHLY and CDR2 FYNNEI. This CDR3 has 12 residues. V dropped 6 bases and J dropped 1 base, with 7 bases sitting between them. CDR3 in amino acids: CASSDRSYEQYF. The CDR3 DNA reads TGTGCCAGCAGCGATCGTTCCTACGAGCAGTACTTC.

The gene calls are TRBV7-9 and TRBJ2-2, with D tentatively TRBD1 (6 bases). This CDR3 spans 15 amino acids. Trimming stripped 4 bases from V and 4 bases from J, with 13 bases between. In germline, CDR1 is SEHNR, CDR2 FQNEAQ (reference sequence). CDR3 nucleotide sequence: TGTGCCAGCAGCTACCCCGGGACATCCACCGGGGAGCTGTTTTTT. It is translated as CASSYPGTSTGELFF.

The chain recombines TRBV30 with TRBJ2-5; D uncertain. Trimming took 0 bases from V and 1 from J, leaving 6 bases between them. CDR1 GTSNPN and CDR2 SVGIG come from the germline V gene (reference sequence). The CDR3 runs to 13 residues. The CDR3: CAWSVTVQETQYF. The CDR3 coding sequence is TGTGCCTGGAGTGTAACGGTCCAAGAGACCCAGTACTTC.

The chain is built from TRBV11-2 and TRBJ1-4, with 9 bases identical to TRBD1. This CDR3 is built from 13 residues. Looked up from germline, CDR1 is SGHAT and CDR2 is FQNNGV. The trim removed 6 bases at V and 8 bases at J, leaving 4 bases unmatched. The CDR3 is CASRGQGVEKLFF. The CDR3 coding sequence is TGTGCCAGCAGGGGACAGGGCGTAGAAAAACTGTTTTTT.

The chain has TRBV10-3 and TRBJ2-1, with 10 bases lining up with TRBD1. The CDR3 spans 13 residues. Germline V lookup: CDR1 ENHRY, CDR2 SYGVKD. Unmatched junction bases numbered 5, after V lost 8 bases and J lost 7 bases. CDR3: CAIDRTGGNEQFF. CDR3 nucleotides: TGTGCCATCGATAGGACAGGGGGTAATGAGCAGTTCTTC.

This chain links TRBV13 with TRBJ2-7; 10 bases fit TRBD2. The CDR3 is made up of 15 amino acids. Trimming cost V 5 bases and J 2 bases; bases outside gene matches: 6. Per germline, CDR1 PRHDT and CDR2 FYEKMQ (reference sequence). The DNA of the CDR3 is TGTGCCAGCAGCCCCGGGACTAGCGACGCCTACGAGCAGTACTTC. Amino acid sequence: CASSPGTSDAYEQYF.

This sequence joins TRBV7-3 and TRBJ1-1, with D perhaps matching TRBD1 (6 bases). Trimming removed 1 base at V and 4 bases at J, with 10 bases between. The CDR3 runs 14 residues. Germline CDR1 SGHTA, CDR2 FQGTGA. CDR3 nucleotide sequence: TGTGCCAGCAGCTTAAGCCAGGGGAGCACTGAAGCTTTCTTT. This encodes CASSLSQGSTEAFF.

CDR3 protein: CASSWGGQVNTEAFF. For the CDR3, the DNA is TGTGCCAGCAGCTGGGGGGGACAGGTGAACACTGAAGCTTTCTTT. J is TRBJ1-1 and V is TRBV9; 8 bases fit TRBD1. CDR1 and CDR2 from the germline V gene are SGDLS and YYNGEE. Losses at the gene ends were 4 bases for V and 0 bases for J; bases not matched to a gene: 5. The CDR3 has 15 residues.

V and J are TRBV25-1 and TRBJ1-6; D possibly corresponds to TRBD1 (6 bases). V lost 2 bases and J lost 4, with 9 bases in between. Germline lookup yields CDR1 MGHDK and CDR2 SYGVNS. The CDR3 is made up of 15 amino acids. The CDR3 spells CASSEGGLYNSPLHF. The CDR3 bases are TGTGCCAGCAGTGAAGGGGGCTTGTATAATTCACCCCTCCACTTT.

The chain uses TRBV6-6 and TRBJ2-7; 7 bases are shared with TRBD2. The CDR3 sequence is 15 residues long. After removal of 2 bases from V and 6 bases from J, the junction contained 10 bases not matched to a gene. The germline V gene has CDR1 MNHNY and CDR2 SVGAGI (reference sequence). CDR3 sequence: CASSYRVSGNGEQYF. In DNA form, the CDR3 reads TGTGCCAGCAGTTACAGGGTGAGCGGGAATGGCGAGCAGTACTTC.

The chain combines TRBV30 with TRBJ1-2; the D is unclear. V gave up 5 bases and J gave up 8 bases, with 12 bases separating them. This CDR3 is built from 11 residues. CDR1 and CDR2 (germline): GTSNPN, SVGIG (reference sequence). In DNA, the CDR3 is TGTGCCTGGCGAGGATATCACGGCTACACCTTC. This sequence encodes CAWRGYHGYTF.

The rearrangement joins TRBV7-2 to TRBJ2-2, with D perhaps matching TRBD2 (5 bases). Deletions cut 3 bases from V and 0 bases from J, with 8 bases between. CDR3 length: 15 amino acids. The germline V gene encodes CDR1 SGHTA and CDR2 FQGNSA. The CDR3 reads CASSFEGSNTGELFF. The CDR3 DNA sequence: TGTGCCAGCAGCTTCGAGGGCTCGAACACCGGGGAGCTGTTTTTT.

CDR3 sequence (DNA): TGTGCCATCAGTCAGACTAGCGGGATTGGCGAGCAGTACTTC. Its translation: CAISQTSGIGEQYF. This chain joins TRBV10-3 and TRBJ2-7; 11 bases fit TRBD2. The V gene's germline CDR1 is ENHRY and CDR2 SYGVKD. This CDR3 region has 14 residues. Germline trimming cut 5 bases from V and 6 bases from J; bases unmatched to any gene: 6.

In DNA form, the CDR3 reads TGTGCCAGCACCCCCAGGGTTACCGACGAGCAGTACTTC. Protein sequence: CASTPRVTDEQYF. V gene TRBV11-1 combines with J gene TRBJ2-7; weak D call: TRBD1 (5 bases). CDR1 SGHAT and CDR2 FQDESV come from the germline V gene (reference sequence). Trimming took 7 bases from V and 5 from J, leaving 15 bases between them. The CDR3 extends over 13 amino acids.

Concerning this clone itself: The sample contains more than one DNA sequence encoding this CDR3. The V and J genes are TRBV7-9 and TRBJ2-1, with D possibly matching TRBD2 (6 bases). Trimming took 5 bases from V and 2 from J, leaving 13 bases between them. CDR3 length equals 15 residues. From germline, CDR1 is SEHNR and CDR2 FQNEAQ (reference sequence). CDR3 in amino acids: CASSPRGSTYNEQFF. DNA for the CDR3: TGTGCCAGCAGCCCTCGGGGGAGTACCTACAATGAGCAGTTCTTC.

This clone was recorded only once. CDR3: CASRQDRDEKLFF. CDR3 DNA: TGTGCCAGCAGACAGGACAGGGATGAAAAACTGTTTTTT. The chain uses TRBV28 and TRBJ1-4, with 8 bases lining up with TRBD1. J gave up 6 bases and V 6 bases, and 3 bases lay outside the gene matches. CDR3 size: 13 residues. Germline CDR1 MDHEN, CDR2 SYDVKM.

This sequence joins TRBV19 and TRBJ2-3; D not certain. Per germline, CDR1 LNHDA and CDR2 SQIVND (reference sequence). This CDR3 has 10 residues. The V and J ends lost 6 bases and 7 bases respectively, with 5 bases between them. The CDR3 DNA sequence: TGTGCCAGTAGACCGAATACGCAGTATTTT. This gives the protein CASRPNTQYF.

This clone is a singleton in its sample. This sequence joins TRBV15 and TRBJ2-1, with no clear D. This CDR3 spans 12 amino acids. Germline V CDR1 and CDR2: LNHNV, YYDKDF (reference sequence). With 8 bases removed from V and 6 bases from J, the gap between germline ends came to 11 bases. The CDR3 DNA sequence: TGTGCCACCTTGGACGGCTCCAATGAGCAGTTCTTC. Protein: CATLDGSNEQFF.

V and J are TRBV19 and TRBJ1-2; D not certain. V was cut by 4 bases and J by 1 base, with 10 bases left in between. The length of the CDR3 is 14 residues. Germline loops: CDR1 LNHDA, CDR2 SQIVND (reference sequence). CDR3 DNA sequence: TGTGCCAGTAGTAAACCCTCGCATAACTATGGCTACACCTTC. It yields the protein CASSKPSHNYGYTF.

This clone was picked up one time. The J gene is TRBJ1-4, the V gene TRBV2; D gene uncertain. Germline loops: CDR1 SNHLY, CDR2 FYNNEI. Trimming cost V 7 bases and J 7 bases, with 7 bases left between them. CDR3 length: 11 amino acids. The CDR3 region has the DNA TGTGCCAGCACCGCCGGTGAAAAACTGTTTTTT. The encoded protein is CASTAGEKLFF.

The V gene is TRBV6-5, the J gene TRBJ1-2; D is undetermined. The CDR3 is 16 residues long. The germline V gene encodes CDR1 MNHEY and CDR2 SVGAGI. V was pared by 0 bases and J by 2 bases, with 13 bases between. CDR3 loop: CASSYSTPPANYGYTF. The CDR3 region has the DNA TGTGCCAGCAGTTACTCGACACCTCCAGCGAACTATGGCTACACCTTC.

V gene TRBV10-3 combines with J gene TRBJ2-1; 16 nucleotides agree with TRBD2. The trim removed 5 bases at V and 5 bases at J, leaving 3 bases unmatched. The germline V gene has CDR1 ENHRY and CDR2 SYGVKD. CDR3 length equals 16 residues. DNA for the CDR3: TGTGCCATCAGTCCGGGACTAGCGGGGGGGAACAATGAGCAGTTCTTC. Protein product: CAISPGLAGGNNEQFF.

This clone was detected only once. The same CDR3 can be traced to other DNA sequences in this sample. The CDR3 DNA follows: TGTGCCAGCAGCGTAGGAACTAGCGGAGTCTACGAGCAGTACTTC. It translates to CASSVGTSGVYEQYF. The chain joins TRBV9 to TRBJ2-7; TRBD2 aligns across 8 bases. The CDR3 totals 15 residues. V lost 0 bases to trimming and J lost 3 bases; unmatched junction nucleotides: 5. The germline V gene encodes CDR1 SGDLS and CDR2 YYNGEE.

The rearrangement links TRBV19 to TRBJ1-1, with no clear D. The CDR3 runs to 16 residues. CDR1 is LNHDA, CDR2 SQIVND, per germline (reference sequence). With 7 bases removed from V and 5 bases from J, the gap between germline ends came to 23 bases. CDR3 in amino acids: CASTIAIVSRGTEAFF. The CDR3 DNA reads TGTGCCAGTACAATCGCGATTGTGAGTCGTGGGACTGAAGCTTTCTTT. The full variable domain, rest sourced from reference TRBV19 and TRBJ1-1, is DGGITQSPKYLFRKEGQNVTLSCEQNLNHDAMYWYRQDPGQGLRLIYYSQIVNDFQKGDIAEGYSVSREKKESFPLTVTSAQKNPTAFYLCASTIAIVSRGTEAFFGQGTRLTVV.